The sequence of this T cell receptor beta chain was determined in a study of blood T cells in healthy people across ages. Study-wide points: There was no known CMV status for donors, so expanded clonotype changes were possibly confounded.

Turning to this clonotype: Its antigen is unidentified.

The CDR3 extends over 17 amino acids. V dropped 3 bases and J dropped 10; count of bases not matched to a gene: 14. Germline V lookup: CDR1 KGHSH, CDR2 LQKENI. Primers used in a second PCR of about 7 to 12 cycles were a sample-barcoded 5' primer and a J-beta primer mix. TCRdb reprocessed the 5' RACE reads with MiXCR, giving one entry per CDR3 protein. The sample has hundreds of thousands of distinct CDR3 sequences, under 45% seen once. The receptor was derived from a man aged 55 to 69 in good health. Material: blood. The chain couples TRBV18 to TRBJ2-6; 8 positions agree with TRBD1. The CDR3 DNA sequence: TGTGCCAGCTCACCCGGTGGACAGGGCTCTTCTTTAAACGTCCTGACTTTC. Translation gives CASSPGGQGSSLNVLTF.